A selection of T cell receptor beta chains follows, all from one sample in a study of cytomegalovirus exposure and HLA in healthy donors. Profiling relied on immunoSEQ multiplex PCR, and the TCRdb table lists in-frame clones only, not all of them. The table shows around 120,000 clones, with about 80% occurring only once. Sequencing was done on a sample of PBMCs. These receptors originate from a female donor in good health and CMV-seropositive. Both conserved end residues are trimmed from each CDR3.

v_gene: TRBV6-1
j_gene: TRBJ1-1
CDR3aa: ASSERGRTRAEAF

v_gene: TRBV7-9
j_gene: TRBJ2-5
CDR3aa: ASSSYRVRETQY

v_gene: TRBV2
j_gene: TRBJ1-2
CDR3aa: ASSVVRAEGYT

v_gene: TRBV9
j_gene: TRBJ2-5
CDR3aa: ASSGGTSGGALETQY

v_gene: TRBV30
j_gene: TRBJ2-2
CDR3aa: AWSVRDGELF

v_gene: TRBV7-2
j_gene: TRBJ1-6
CDR3aa: ASSSPTGMGNSPLH

v_gene: TRBV7-9
j_gene: TRBJ2-7
CDR3aa: ASSLGESYEQY

v_gene: TRBV7-6
j_gene: TRBJ2-7
CDR3aa: ASSLAPPDEQY

v_gene: TRBV27
j_gene: TRBJ1-2
CDR3aa: ASSLQGADYGYT

v_gene: TRBV6-5
j_gene: TRBJ1-5
CDR3aa: ASRPPGGRQPQH

v_gene: TRBV27
j_gene: TRBJ1-1
CDR3aa: ASSWDGQAEAF

v_gene: TRBV9
j_gene: TRBJ1-3
CDR3aa: ASSPHEGGGNTIY

v_gene: TRBV6-5
j_gene: TRBJ1-4
CDR3aa: ASSYSVQGHEKLF

v_gene: TRBV18
j_gene: TRBJ1-5
CDR3aa: ASSAAGNQPQH

v_gene: TRBV29-1
j_gene: TRBJ1-1
CDR3aa: SVEAYSLMNTEAF

v_gene: TRBV28
j_gene: TRBJ1-5
CDR3aa: ASSLLSFGQPQH

v_gene: TRBV27
j_gene: TRBJ2-2
CDR3aa: ASSLQGVITGELF

v_gene: TRBV10-2
j_gene: TRBJ1-2
CDR3aa: ASSELDRVAYGYT

v_gene: TRBV30
j_gene: TRBJ1-1
CDR3aa: AWSGGQSTEAF

v_gene: TRBV25-1
j_gene: TRBJ1-2
CDR3aa: ASSEAQGAGENYGYT

v_gene: TRBV5-1
j_gene: TRBJ2-5
CDR3aa: ASSLAGDLQETQY

v_gene: TRBV4-2
j_gene: TRBJ1-3
CDR3aa: ASSQAPTGGGNTIY

v_gene: TRBV5-8
j_gene: TRBJ2-3
CDR3aa: ASSADRVDGDTQY

v_gene: TRBV5-1
j_gene: TRBJ2-5
CDR3aa: ASSRQGLLQETQY

v_gene: TRBV10-3
j_gene: TRBJ2-7
CDR3aa: ATRDTNYEQY

v_gene: TRBV30
j_gene: TRBJ1-1
CDR3aa: AWSVKQGDTEAF

v_gene: TRBV7-9
j_gene: TRBJ2-6
CDR3aa: ASSPGIAGANVLT

v_gene: TRBV5-1
j_gene: TRBJ2-2
CDR3aa: ASSLVQGTTGELF

v_gene: TRBV6-5
j_gene: TRBJ1-2
CDR3aa: ASSYSTAGRYGYT

v_gene: TRBV6-5
j_gene: TRBJ2-3
CDR3aa: ASTSLAGGRDTQY

v_gene: TRBV5-1
j_gene: TRBJ2-7
CDR3aa: ASSPRTSGTSYEQY

v_gene: TRBV5-1
j_gene: TRBJ2-3
CDR3aa: ASSSGRGRTDTQY

v_gene: TRBV10-3
j_gene: TRBJ1-4
CDR3aa: AISRRRGDEKLF

v_gene: TRBV25-1
j_gene: TRBJ1-5
CDR3aa: ASSEGGGNQPQH

v_gene: TRBV27
j_gene: TRBJ2-7
CDR3aa: ASSYRGAYEQY

v_gene: TRBV19
j_gene: TRBJ1-5
CDR3aa: ASSKARVEGQPQH

v_gene: TRBV2
j_gene: TRBJ1-6
CDR3aa: ASRPDRAGRSPLH

v_gene: TRBV10-3
j_gene: TRBJ1-2
CDR3aa: AISGQGGYGYT

v_gene: TRBV7-2
j_gene: TRBJ2-7
CDR3aa: ASSLDRGGSYEQY

v_gene: TRBV27
j_gene: TRBJ1-5
CDR3aa: ASAPGQGNQPQH

v_gene: TRBV28
j_gene: TRBJ1-4
CDR3aa: ASGSGSLNEKLF

v_gene: TRBV30
j_gene: TRBJ2-1
CDR3aa: AWSVGVAVEQF

v_gene: TRBV6-5
j_gene: TRBJ1-1
CDR3aa: ATQTGRTEAF

v_gene: TRBV2
j_gene: TRBJ1-2
CDR3aa: ASSETGHQGGYT

v_gene: TRBV7-7
j_gene: TRBJ2-2
CDR3aa: ASSIWGPGELF

v_gene: TRBV9
j_gene: TRBJ2-5
CDR3aa: ASSVVWDRAETQY

v_gene: TRBV6-5
j_gene: TRBJ2-3
CDR3aa: ASSYSRTSIMNTQY

v_gene: TRBV4-1
j_gene: TRBJ2-3
CDR3aa: ASSQDRVVSDTQY

v_gene: TRBV18
j_gene: TRBJ1-2
CDR3aa: ASSVGTDGYT

v_gene: TRBV25-1
j_gene: TRBJ1-1
CDR3aa: ASSESPGTGNTEAF

v_gene: TRBV5-1
j_gene: TRBJ2-5
CDR3aa: ASSLGVAGGQY

v_gene: TRBV5-1
j_gene: TRBJ1-1
CDR3aa: ASRGQGGTEAF

v_gene: TRBV19
j_gene: TRBJ1-1
CDR3aa: ASSIGQNTEAF

v_gene: TRBV30
j_gene: TRBJ1-2
CDR3aa: AWSSSGSGGYT

v_gene: TRBV4-2
j_gene: TRBJ2-1
CDR3aa: ASSTGRNNEQF